This T cell receptor beta chain was captured in a study of OX40 agonist ivuxolimab in advanced cancers. Study information: Among those treated, three patients had partial responses, one with hepatocellular carcinoma and two with cutaneous melanoma. Findings and limits, study-wide: Blood T cells, both CD4+ and CD8+, expanded clonally by week 6 at 0.1 to 3.0 mg/kg.

TCRdb's copy holds only in-frame clones and misses some; the assay was immunoSEQ multiplex PCR. Here the sample spans 25,000 to 40,000 clones, 80% to 90% being singletons. This CDR3 spans 15 amino acids. V lost 1 base, J lost 9 bases, and 16 bases lay in between. The germline V gene has CDR1 SGHAT and CDR2 FQDESV (reference sequence). In the case of this clone: Its antigen is unknown.

The material was CD4+ or CD8+ T cells sorted from blood, obtained in a trial of the OX40 agonist ivuxolimab. This clonotype originated in an adult with an advanced solid tumor such as melanoma, head and neck, liver or kidney cancer. V usage is TRBV11-1 and J usage is TRBJ2-1; a possible D gene is TRBD1 (6 bases). CDR3 loop: CASSLVRQVGGEQFF. For the CDR3, the DNA is TGTGCCAGCAGCTTAGTACGACAGGTAGGAGGTGAGCAGTTCTTC.